This T cell receptor (beta chain) was documented in a study of cytotoxic CD8 clonotypes in ibrutinib-treated CLL (dated by TCRdb to 2020 to 2023). Concerning the study at large: The cohort had about ten relapsed/refractory and around 16 treatment-naive patients; approximately 17 were IGHV unmutated. Longitudinal samples were obtainable from about 30% of the 86 participants in the trial. Response samples were taken after a median of around 13 months on treatment, ranging from 6 to 36 months. Responses were partial in approximately 24 patients and complete in 2; after median 68 months follow-up, around 15 stayed in remission and some twelve progressed. On average, each sample had hundreds of thousands of productive templates and 94,082 productive rearrangements. Cryopreserved peripheral blood mononuclear cells were obtained prior to treatment, at the time of response, and at either disease progression or sustained remission. Patients were still on ibrutinib when every remission and progressive disease sample was collected. What the authors observed across the whole study: Clonality increased at ibrutinib response, stayed stable in sustained remission, and fell back toward baseline at progression. Baseline clonality exceeded that of age-matched healthy donors and correlated strongly with circulating CD8+ T-cell counts. Sustained-remission and progressing patients did not have matched sampling times, and lymph node repertoires were not examined. Public clonotypes were rare and either shrank or stayed stable during treatment, and the rise in clonality at ibrutinib response reflected expansion of private clonotypes.

The sample's time point, from its label and the paper: less than 30 months on ibrutinib. Roughly 1.8 micrograms of genomic DNA were extracted from cryopreserved PBMCs for TCR beta library preparation. Longitudinal blood samples from CLL patients on ibrutinib monotherapy were analyzed using high-throughput TCR beta sequencing. The patients took part in an open-label, single-center phase 2 trial of ibrutinib monotherapy. Each clonotype received, on average, about 10x coverage in deep resolution sequencing performed on a MiSeq, where the target depth lay between 1 in 1 million and 1 in 200,000 T cells. The immunoSEQ hsTCRB Kit was used to generate TCR beta libraries. As for the original processing: The data were analyzed with ImmunoSEQ Analyzer and ImmunoSEQ Data Assistant, and V, D and J gene assignments followed IMGT definitions. Clonality, which ranges from 0 to 1, was calculated by subtracting the normalized Shannon entropy of productive rearrangement frequencies from one. Only overrepresented clonotypes making up at least 0.05% of the repertoire of each patient were included in the public clonotype analysis. About a dozen age-matched healthy donor repertoires from immuneACCESS served as clonality controls. As stored in TCRdb, this immuneACCESS dataset retains in-frame rearrangements with V and J assigned. A fraction of the clones does not appear; measured against another copy, unresolved V genes explain less than half of the discrepancy, and the remainder lacks a known reason. V, J and clone size reflect that table, while D and trimming were determined from the DNA. For this sample there are approximately 130,000 clones; approximately 80% appear just once. 3.3% of the sample is held by the ten biggest clonotypes.

The sample holds one count of this clone. Its antigen remains unidentified. Per-base quality was not reported, and no clone a single base away is much larger than it. The germline V gene (reference sequence) sets CDR1 to SGHKS and CDR2 to YYEKEE. At the junction V is shortened by 4 bases and J by 2 bases, with 14 bases in between. The CDR3 measures 15 amino acids from cysteine to phenylalanine. CDR3 DNA is the only sequence kept; it has 45 bases, read in frame from the first base. This clonotype was sampled from a human donor with chronic lymphocytic leukemia. The sequenced sample was PBMCs, obtained after 24 months of ibrutinib treatment. The chain is made from TRBV5-5 and TRBJ2-3; TRBD2 is possibly the D segment (5 matching bases). The nucleotides are TGTGCCAGCAGCATCGACCCAGGACTCACAGATACGCAGTATTTT. Translated, it gives CASSIDPGLTDTQYF.